What follows is one T cell receptor beta chain and its context. The target antigen is unknown. This record belongs to a study of T cell responses to AZD1222 COVID-19 vaccine. This CDR3 comprises 12 residues. The V gene lost 10 bases and the J gene lost 6 bases, with 12 bases spanning the gap. Sequencing was performed with immunoSEQ multiplex PCR; in TCRdb, only in-frame clones are kept and a portion is missing. Among roughly 110,000 clones listed, 80% to 90% were seen once. Study conclusions and caveats: Possibly, clonal diversity was underestimated; donors were largely white British and included more females.

The J gene is TRBJ2-2, the V gene TRBV12-3 or TRBV12-4; tentatively, D is TRBD1 (6 bases). The specimen was peripheral blood, collected on day 0 of AZD1222 vaccination. The TCR comes from an adult in good health. The CDR3 reads CAITGISGELFF. The CDR3 DNA reads TGTGCCATTACAGGGATCTCCGGGGAGCTGTTTTTT.